This TCR beta chain was sequenced in a study of blood T cell repertoires in COVID-19. The overall study: Researchers got acute and convalescent COVID-19 samples from the United States, Italy and Spain. Sample material is recorded as cDNA or gDNA derived from T cells, B-cell-depleted T cells, or PBMCs.

The authors' processing: Amplifying reference gene primers gave estimates of nucleated cell counts. Clones were sequenced by immunoSEQ multiplex PCR, and TCRdb holds only the in-frame ones, with some missing. The DNA gave D and trimming, while V, J and clone size come from that table. The sample contains hundreds of thousands of clones, roughly 86% of which appear only once. This CDR3 contains 17 residues. J was trimmed by 0 bases and V by 4 bases; bases with no gene match: 9. Germline V gives CDR1 MDHEN, CDR2 SYDVKM. The V and J genes are TRBV28 and TRBJ2-1; 7 nucleotides agree with TRBD2. Material for sequencing was peripheral blood. This receptor was obtained from a human donor in a cohort sampled during active COVID-19. The CDR3 is CASSSPGGTFSYNEQFF. In DNA form, the CDR3 reads TGTGCCAGCAGTTCCCCCGGGGGGACCTTCTCCTACAATGAGCAGTTCTTC.